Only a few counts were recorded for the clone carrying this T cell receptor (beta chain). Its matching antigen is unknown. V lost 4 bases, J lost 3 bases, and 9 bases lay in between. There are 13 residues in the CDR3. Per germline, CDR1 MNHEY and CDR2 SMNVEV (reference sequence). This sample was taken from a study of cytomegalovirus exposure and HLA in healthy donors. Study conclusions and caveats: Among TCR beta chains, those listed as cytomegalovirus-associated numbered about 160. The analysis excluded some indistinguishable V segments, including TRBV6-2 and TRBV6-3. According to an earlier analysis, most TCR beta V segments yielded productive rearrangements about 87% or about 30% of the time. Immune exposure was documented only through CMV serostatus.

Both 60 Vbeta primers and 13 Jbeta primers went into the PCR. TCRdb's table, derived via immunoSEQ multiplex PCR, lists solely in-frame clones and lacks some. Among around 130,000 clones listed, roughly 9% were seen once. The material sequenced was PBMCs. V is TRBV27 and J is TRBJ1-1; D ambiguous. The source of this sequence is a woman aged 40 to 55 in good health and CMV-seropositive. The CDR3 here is CASSWSRDTEAFF. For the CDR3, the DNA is TGTGCCAGCAGTTGGTCACGGGACACTGAAGCTTTCTTT.